The clone carrying this TCR beta chain has at least ten counts. This entry belongs to a study of CD8+CD57+ T cells in acquired aplastic anemia. V lost 3 bases, J lost 3 bases, and 8 bases lay in between. The CDR3 length is 13 residues. The germline CDR1 and CDR2 sequences are LNHDA and SQIVND (reference sequence). It was genomic DNA that served as the template for profiling TCR beta VDJ and CDR3. TCRdb reprocessed the reads with MiXCR, giving one entry per CDR3 protein. The table has around 150,000 distinct CDR3 sequences, roughly 48% seen once. Sequencing was done on patients that had shown CD8+CD57+ cell expansion by flow cytometry. None of the patients had been given any therapy when their blood was sampled.

This clonotype originated in a human donor with aplastic anemia. V is TRBV19 and J is TRBJ1-2; D is unresolved. The sample comprised sorted CD4+, CD8+, or CD8+CD57+ T cells (not recorded which) from PBMCs. CDR3 loop: CASSMILYYGYTF. The CDR3 DNA reads TGTGCCAGTAGTATGATATTATACTATGGCTACACCTTC.